This T cell receptor (beta chain) was documented in a study of T cell responses to AZD1222 COVID-19 vaccine. Broader study findings: A mostly white British donor set with more females was recruited, and clonal diversity was possibly underestimated.

Comment on this clone: Its cognate antigen is unknown.

Data came from immunoSEQ multiplex PCR; TCRdb stores just in-frame clones and leaves some out. Of about 90,000 clones listed, approximately 90% are singletons. Germline lookup yields CDR1 LNHDA and CDR2 SQIVND (reference sequence). The CDR3 has 15 residues. V was clipped by 0 bases and J by 4 bases, with 12 bases between them. The sequence was obtained from an adult in good health. The chain employs TRBV19 and TRBJ1-1; D gene uncertain. Sequencing was performed on peripheral blood, taken on day 0 of MenACWY control vaccination. The DNA for the CDR3 is TGTGCCAGTAGTATAGATATCGCGACCTCCACTGAAGCTTTCTTT. The encoded protein is CASSIDIATSTEAFF.